This T cell receptor beta chain was observed in a study of cytomegalovirus exposure and HLA in healthy donors. Germline CDR1 reads SGHAT; CDR2 reads FQNNGV. Trimming at V came to 0 bases and at J to 4 bases, leaving 11 bases not matched to a gene. This CDR3 region has 17 residues. Broader study findings: There were some public TCRs occurring in many donors, but most TCR sequences were rare. There were some V segments, including TRBV6-2 and TRBV6-3, excluded as indistinguishable. TCR beta V segments were, for the most part, productive about 87% or about 30% of the time in an earlier analysis.

Note on this clone: The target antigen is unknown.

13 Jbeta primers and 60 Vbeta primers were used for the PCR. Source study methods: Unique TCR beta chains totaled roughly 81 million in a later count, with 8.5 million to 12 million of them shared. The assay was immunoSEQ multiplex PCR, and TCRdb's table has in-frame clones only and misses some. The DNA gave D and trimming, while V, J and clone size come from that table. In the table there are 95,000 to 100,000 clones, around 77% of which are singletons. Source material: PBMCs. The TCR originated in a female donor in good health and CMV-seronegative. V and J are TRBV11-2 and TRBJ1-2; TRBD1 matches at 7 bases. CDR3 sequence: CASSLDLPGGASYGYTF. Written as DNA, the CDR3 is TGTGCCAGCAGCTTAGATCTACCAGGGGGAGCTTCCTATGGCTACACCTTC.